These 9 T cell receptor beta chains originate from one sample sequenced in a study of blood T cells in healthy people across ages. The second PCR ran about 6 to 11 cycles with a sample-barcoded 5' primer and J-beta primers. From the 5' RACE reads, TCRdb called clonotypes with MiXCR, one entry per CDR3 protein. In the table there are 650,000 to 800,000 distinct CDR3 sequences, about 51% of which are singletons. The material sequenced was blood. These receptor sequences come from an elderly woman in good health.

This clonotype came up many times. The chain employs TRBV18 and TRBJ1-2; 7 bases fit TRBD1. V was pared by 6 bases and J by 7 bases, with 8 bases of the junction left unmatched. Germline V CDR1 and CDR2: KGHSH, LQKENI. This CDR3 contains 13 residues. CDR3 bases: TGTGCCAGCTCGCCCACAGGGGACGCTGGCTACACCTTC. Protein sequence: CASSPTGDAGYTF.

The V gene is TRBV29-1, the J gene TRBJ2-4; tentatively, D is TRBD2 (7 bases). Trimming stripped 6 bases from V and 3 bases from J, with 12 bases between. CDR3 length equals 13 residues. From germline, CDR1 is SQVTM and CDR2 ANQGSEA. The CDR3 DNA sequence: TGCAGCGTGGGGGCGGGAGTCAAAAACATTCAGTACTTC. Translated: CSVGAGVKNIQYF.

This clonotype was recorded a few times. The V gene is TRBV10-3, the J gene TRBJ2-6; no definite D call. The CDR3 consists of 14 residues. V lost 4 bases and J 4 bases, leaving 8 bases between the germline ends. Looked up from germline, CDR1 is ENHRY and CDR2 is SYGVKD. This CDR3 reads CAISGVPGANVLTF. The CDR3 bases are TGTGCCATCAGTGGAGTACCGGGGGCCAACGTCCTGACTTTC.

The rearrangement joins TRBV21-1 to TRBJ1-5; TRBD1 is the table's D call, not checked against the DNA. TRBV21-1 is a pseudogene segment. This CDR3 spans 16 amino acids. The DNA for the CDR3 is TGTGCCAGCAGCGTCTCCCCGGACAGGAGTTATCAGCCCCAGCATTTT. Protein: CASSVSPDRSYQPQHF.

With regard to this clonotype: A much larger clone sits a single nucleotide away, making a read error possible. The V gene is TRBV3-1, the J gene TRBJ2-1, with 8 bases fitting TRBD2. Germline lookup yields CDR1 LGHDT and CDR2 YNNKEL (reference sequence). J was trimmed by 10 bases and V by 4 bases; bases with no gene match: 12. This CDR3 spans 15 amino acids. The CDR3 DNA follows: TGTGCCAGCAGCCTTTCCGGGACTAGACCTTACGAGCAGTTCTTC. Translation: CASSLSGTRPYEQFF.

The chain's CDR3 is CIATGAQETQYF. The CDR3 DNA reads TGCATTGCAACAGGGGCCCAAGAGACCCAGTACTTC. The chain recombines TRBV20-1 with TRBJ2-5; TRBD1 aligns across 7 bases. Germline V CDR1 and CDR2: DFQATT, SNEGSKA (reference sequence). This CDR3 has 12 residues.

The table lists this clonotype with a count of one. The chain combines TRBV20-1 with TRBJ2-4; 13 positions agree with TRBD2. Trimming cost V 5 bases and J 7 bases; bases outside gene matches: 5. The CDR3 runs to 14 residues. Per the germline V gene, CDR1 is DFQATT and CDR2 is SNEGSKA (reference sequence). CDR3 sequence (DNA): TGCAGTGCTTCCCCGACTAGCGGGAGGAACATTCAGTACTTC. It encodes CSASPTSGRNIQYF.

The chain has TRBV7-6 and TRBJ2-2; possibly TRBD1 or TRBD2 for D (5 bases each). Germline assignment: CDR1 SGHVS and CDR2 FNYEAQ. CDR3 length: 17 amino acids. V was trimmed by 5 bases and J by 7 bases, leaving 23 bases between them. The CDR3 spells CASSPRLRGSNNGELFF. In DNA, the CDR3 is TGTGCCAGCAGCCCCCGGTTGAGGGGCAGTAATAACGGGGAGCTGTTTTTT.

With regard to this clonotype: This clone may be a read error of a much larger clone one base away. V and J are TRBV5-5 and TRBJ2-7; 8 nucleotides align to TRBD1. Losses at the gene ends were 5 bases for V and 5 bases for J; bases not matched to a gene: 9. The CDR3 consists of 14 residues. Germline V gene data show CDR1 as SGHKS and CDR2 as YYEKEE (reference sequence). The CDR3 bases are TGTGCCAGCAGTGACCGGGACAGGACAAACGAGCAGTACTTC. This gives the protein CASSDRDRTNEQYF.